This T cell receptor (beta chain) was sequenced in a study of response to subunit inactivated influenza vaccine. Notes on the study in general: Authors suggested seasonal influenza vaccinations each recruit few new T cells.

TCRdb reprocessed the RT-PCR reads via MiXCR and lists one record per CDR3 protein. The table shows hundreds of thousands of distinct CDR3 sequences, with 21% occurring only once. In this sample, this clonotype turned up a few times. Its antigen remains unidentified. The V and J ends lost 0 bases and 3 bases respectively, with 16 bases between them. The CDR3 contains 17 residues. Germline V gene sequence: CDR1 LNHNV, CDR2 YYDKDF (reference sequence). This clonotype was obtained from a man aged 45 to 75 who received an inactivated influenza vaccine. The genes are TRBV15 and TRBJ2-3; weak D call: TRBD1 (6 bases). The starting material was PBMCs from blood, obtained less than 22 months after vaccination. CDR3 sequence: CATSREQGFGLTDTQYF. DNA of the CDR3: TGTGCCACCAGCAGAGAACAGGGTTTTGGACTTACAGATACGCAGTATTTT.